This note documents a single T cell receptor beta chain sequence. Its antigen specificity is not known. It has no much larger one-base neighbor in the sample; base qualities were not kept. The sample originates from a study of cytomegalovirus exposure and HLA in healthy donors (TCRdb year 2017). Background for the entire study: According to a later analysis, the roughly 130 validation repertoires were produced on the same platform as the 666 repertoires of the first cohort. High-throughput TCR immunosequencing, statistical association of individual TCRs with disease status, and machine learning were combined to predict cytomegalovirus infection status. Besides the first cohort of under 700 subjects, a separate validation cohort made up of 120 different subjects was used. The study aimed to test whether cataloging public T cell receptors could reveal signatures of past pathogen exposure. Results and caveats for the whole study, not just this receptor: Most TCR sequences were seen in very few donors, while some public TCRs were found in many individuals. In a later analysis, TCRs clustered in the first cohort were found to also tend to co-occur in the 120 or so validation repertoires, with 90% to 95% of cluster scores above 0. In vitro tests confirmed that three of the cytomegalovirus-associated TCR beta chains recognize cytomegalovirus antigens. The authors suggested that the approach could potentially be extended to other disease states and immunological phenotypes. A later analysis lacked HLA typing for the validation cohort, so it scored co-occurrence in that cohort across all 110 or so repertoires. The classifier was reported to diagnose cytomegalovirus status with high specificity and sensitivity in both the original cohort and the validation cohort. The study listed approximately 150 TCR beta chains as associated with cytomegalovirus.

V gives up 2 bases and J gives up 4 bases, and the segment between their germline ends measures 9 bases. The cysteine opens and the phenylalanine closes a CDR3 of 14 amino acids. Only the CDR3 DNA is retained, 42 bases long and in frame from the first base. Sequences MNHEY (CDR1) and SMNVEV (CDR2) are obtained from the germline V gene (reference sequence). The library was prepared using the immunoSEQ multiplex PCR assay. As for the authors' bioinformatics: A statistical classification framework was built to diagnose cytomegalovirus status from the catalog of TCR beta chain sequences. TCRdb's version of the immuneACCESS table is confined to in-frame rearrangements and falls short of the full clone set. An unresolved V gene accounts for under half of the shortfall where checked; the remainder is of unknown origin. D and trimming were read from the DNA, whereas the V and J calls and clone size are those reported in that table. The sample table shows over 200,000 clones, and about 90% are seen once. 2.9% of the sample rests with the top ten.

Donors formed part of the validation cohort, which comprised about 130 subjects and was distinct from the first cohort of 670 or so subjects. The sample comprised PBMCs. The TCR was taken from a woman between 18 and 29 years old in good health and CMV-seronegative. The rearrangement joined TRBV27 to TRBJ1-5; the D gene is not confidently resolved. CDR3 region: CASSLRGFNQPQHF. In nucleotides, the sequence is TGTGCCAGCAGTTTAAGAGGGTTTAATCAGCCCCAGCATTTT.